This T cell receptor (beta chain) was recorded in a study of TIL therapy for anti-PD-1-resistant metastatic lung cancer. Comments on this clone: Its antigen is unidentified.

Findings of the study overall: The baseline peripheral repertoire was partially replaced by infused TIL clonotypes that later decayed.

The immunoSEQ assay was v3. Libraries were sequenced to around 2 million read pairs (survey) or roughly 4.5-6 million (deep). Sequenced by immunoSEQ multiplex PCR; TCRdb stores in-frame clones only, minus some. The data show 25,000 to 40,000 clones, around two thirds seen once. Germline CDR1 and CDR2: SEHNR and FQNEAQ (reference sequence). Trimming took 5 bases from V and 4 from J, leaving 14 bases between them. This CDR3 has 14 residues. Time point in this sample: pre-treatment sample, taken before nivolumab and TIL therapy. The sample in question was blood, obtained at baseline. The sequence was obtained from a woman between 30 and 80 years old with non-small cell lung cancer. The genes are TRBV7-9 and TRBJ1-2, with a tentative D call TRBD1 (5 bases). The CDR3 spells CASSLGRLSYGYTF. For the CDR3, the DNA is TGTGCCAGCAGCCTGGGACGGCTAAGCTATGGCTACACCTTC.